What follows describes a single T cell receptor beta chain. This clone showed up just once. Its cognate antigen has yet to be identified. No per-base quality is available; no much larger clone lies one base away. This sample was taken from a study of shared clonotypes between healthy human individuals (dated by TCRdb to 2018 to 2020). Broadly, across the study: A few men and two women, aged 18 to 49 years, made up the cohort. For each donor, CD4 naive and CD4 memory were each run on three plates, CD8 naive on two plates, and CD8 memory on one plate. The study deeply sequenced blood TCR repertoires of five healthy adults to estimate repertoire size and the extent of clonotype sharing between individuals. Libraries were prepared and TCR repertoires were sequenced by different laboratories using diverse techniques, in order to increase sequencing depth and limit assay-specific biases. Leukapheresis yielded between about 0.85 and 10 billion PBMCs per donor. Overall results and qualifications from the work: Sharing across several donors was observed for roughly 5.4% of naive CD4, over 3% of naive CD8, 2% to 2.5% of memory CD4, and about 0.4% of memory CD8 clonotypes. Incomplete sequencing was indicated by rarefaction of sorted-subset datasets, despite the large sequencing depth. Clonotypes shared by all four sorted-subset donors showed higher generation probabilities than non-shared clonotypes. Sampling was restricted to blood, and TCR repertoires in tissue are likely to differ from TCR repertoires in blood. Estimated clonotype richness was generally larger for naive than for memory subsets. Pairwise subsampling indicated that sequencing depth was expected to affect the degree of clonotype sharing among donors. The small number of donors limited the genetic and exposure-history diversity represented.

Using the deep immunoSEQ assay, multiplex PCR amplified TCR CDR3 regions from genomic DNA. Extracted genomic DNA from each cell subset was spread evenly across all wells of several immunoSEQ 96-well plates, with each plate serving as a replicate. For sorted subsets, approximately 190 ng of genomic DNA, equivalent to some 30,000 T cell genomes, went into each replicate PCR. The purified libraries were quantified using a Qubit 3.0 fluorometer, sized with a Bioanalyzer 2100, and then quantified again using the KAPA Library Quantification kit. Every immunoSEQ 96-well plate was sequenced on a separate single-read 150-cycle Illumina NextSeq 550 flow cell. Per the source publication's procedure: Because the immunoSEQ output held only junctional sequences and lacked quality scores, the filtering could not match the filtering applied to full-length reads. Sequences were annotated with PyIR, a Python wrapper for IgBLAST v1.9, and V/J genes and CDR3 were assigned using IMGT germline references. Reads with weak V/J assignments (E-value above 1e-6), missing CDR3, stop codons, out-of-frame junctions, or ambiguous translated residues were removed. V3J clonotypes were defined as sequences sharing the same inferred V gene, J gene, and CDR3 amino acid sequence. Percentage overlap between repertoires was calculated by dividing the number of shared unique clonotypes by the size of the smaller repertoire. Three approaches were used to assess repertoire richness: RTK rarefaction, the Chao1 estimator, and Recon v2.1 estimates of unobserved clonotypes. OLGA was used to compute generation probabilities for all TCRbeta clonotypes that the gDNA method yielded from a few donors. The clones in this table, taken by TCRdb from immuneACCESS, are in-frame only. Not every clone is retained; where verified, under half of the shortfall comes from an unresolved V gene, and the cause of the rest is unknown. D and trimming come from the DNA, and the V and J calls and clone size come from that table. The sample yields around 1,900,000 clones; 90% to 95% were counted once. The top ten clonotypes cover over 1.5% of the sample.

For the CD8 naive samples, CD45RO-negative cells were positively selected for CCR7, yielding a CD45RA+CCR7+ population from which TemRA cells were excluded. The donors were healthy, HIV-negative adults who had no recently reported acute infections or vaccinations. Only Caucasian adults living in Nashville, Tennessee, USA were represented among the donors. Blood was obtained by leukapheresis, after which PBMCs were separated by Ficoll-Histopaque density gradient centrifugation and cryopreserved in liquid nitrogen vapor phase. Analytical flow cytometry was used to check the purity and quantity of every magnetically sorted T cell population. Genomic DNA was isolated from every sorted fraction and measured by UV absorbance on a Nanodrop 2000c. The germline V gene (reference sequence) gives CDR1 as SEHNR and CDR2 as FQNEAQ. From cysteine to phenylalanine, the CDR3 is 12 amino acids long. CDR3 DNA only is kept here, 36 bases in frame from base 1. V lost 5 bases and J lost 5 bases; the stretch between them is 10 bases long.

This TCR was recovered from a man aged 18 to 29 in good health. Some clones in this sample may be carry-over from other donors' samples. Sequencing was carried out using naive CD8+ T cells from PBMCs. Read against the paper, the sample's cell subset or site label means: CD45RA+CCR7+. The chain was built from TRBV7-9 and TRBJ2-7; there is no confident call for the D gene. Read as DNA, the sequence is TGTGCCAGCAGCCCTCAGTTTCACGAGCAGTACTTC. Translated, it reads CASSPQFHEQYF.